This T cell receptor (beta chain) is from a study of cytomegalovirus exposure and HLA in healthy donors. In its sample, this clone was seen a few times. Its target is not known. Whole-study results and caveats: Most TCR beta V segments were productive about 90% or about 30% of the time in an earlier analysis.

This CDR3 comprises 15 residues. The V segment lost 5 bases and the J segment 7 bases; nucleotides outside the gene matches: 7. Germline CDR1 reads MNHNS; CDR2 reads SASEGT. The PCR contained 60 Vbeta and 13 Jbeta primers. Produced via immunoSEQ multiplex PCR; TCRdb's table is partial and in-frame only. The sample includes roughly 77,000 clones, 10% of them seen just once. Those who donated were healthy bone marrow donors. The origin of this receptor is a man in his fifties or sixties in good health and CMV-seropositive. The V and J genes are TRBV6-1 and TRBJ1-6; 8 bases are a match to TRBD1. The specimen was PBMCs. The CDR3 sequence: CASSFNRGENSPLHF. The CDR3 DNA follows: TGTGCCAGCAGTTTCAACAGGGGGGAAAATTCACCCCTCCACTTT.